This T cell receptor beta chain was sequenced for a study of T cells after yellow fever vaccination. On the study more broadly: Where fractions had low cell numbers, libraries were prepared from them with the SMART-Seq v4 Ultra Low Input RNA kit.

One entry per CDR3 protein results from TCRdb running MiXCR on the 5' RACE reads. The top ten hold 15% of the sample, which has approximately 600,000 distinct CDR3 sequences, 9% to 15% seen once. The CDR3 is made up of 13 amino acids. The V gene lost 3 bases and the J gene lost 5 bases, with 10 bases spanning the gap. CDR1 is LGHDT and CDR2 is YNNKEL in the germline V gene (reference sequence). This rearrangement joins TRBV3-1 to TRBJ2-5; D unresolved. The clonotype comes from a man aged 30 to 39 who received the YFV17D yellow fever vaccine. Sample: PBMCs, taken on the day of the yellow fever booster vaccination. The DNA for the CDR3 is TGTGCCAGCAGCCAGTCTTTCGAGGAGACCCAGTACTTC. Protein product: CASSQSFEETQYF.